The 30 T cell receptor beta chains below all came from one sample that was sequenced in a study of CDR3 diversity in severe acne. TCRdb processed the PCR reads anew with MiXCR; each CDR3 protein has one entry. This table holds 89,000 or so distinct CDR3 sequences, 45% to 50% found once. Sequencing input: blood. These receptors were obtained from a male donor in good health, serving as a control.

The chain links TRBV7-9 to TRBJ1-2, with 12 bases aligning to TRBD1. Germline loops: CDR1 SEHNR, CDR2 FQNEAQ (reference sequence). The CDR3 totals 16 residues. J was trimmed by 7 bases and V by 5 bases; bases with no gene match: 11. The CDR3 region has the DNA TGTGCCAGCAGCACCACACCGGGACAGGGGGCGCCTGGCTACACCTTC. It codes for CASSTTPGQGAPGYTF.

Regarding this clonotype: Mismatch with germline at one junction end may stem from a read error. The chain joins TRBV11-3 to TRBJ1-6; a possible D gene is TRBD1 (5 bases). The CDR3 runs 10 residues. Germline lookup yields CDR1 SGHNT and CDR2 YENEEA. Written as DNA, the CDR3 is TGTGCCAGCAGTCACGGGGGGGGGGACTTT. Translated, it gives CASSHGGGDF.

The gene calls are TRBV7-2 and TRBJ2-5, with 7 bases matching TRBD1. V was pared by 4 bases and J by 1 base, with 6 bases of the junction left unmatched. The CDR3 covers 15 residues. Germline lookup yields CDR1 SGHTA and CDR2 FQGNSA. The CDR3 protein is CASSSRGQTQETQYF. The DNA of the CDR3 is TGTGCCAGCAGCTCACGGGGACAGACCCAAGAGACCCAGTACTTC.

CDR3 bases: TGTGCCAGCAGCGGTGGCCACAATGAGCAGTTCTTC. This encodes CASSGGHNEQFF. This chain connects TRBV5-6 to TRBJ2-1, with no clear D. The CDR3 consists of 12 residues. V lost 4 bases, J lost 5 bases, and 7 bases lay in between. Per germline, CDR1 SGHDT and CDR2 YYEEEE.

The chain links TRBV2 to TRBJ2-7; TRBD1 agrees at 8 bases. CDR1 SNHLY and CDR2 FYNNEI come from the germline V gene. Trimming removed 5 bases from V and 7 bases from J; junction bases left unmatched: 16. This CDR3 comprises 16 residues. As DNA, the CDR3 is TGTGCCAGCAGTAGCCGGGAGACAGGGGAGGTTCGTGAGCAGTACTTC. Translated: CASSSRETGEVREQYF.

The chain has TRBV11-3 and TRBJ2-7; 8 bases are shared with TRBD2. Germline CDR1 and CDR2: SGHNT and YENEEA. V shed 3 bases and J 3 bases; nucleotides not matched to a gene: 7. The CDR3 consists of 15 residues. The CDR3 DNA reads TGTGCCAGCAGCTTGGTAGTTGCGGGAGGCTACGAGCAGTACTTC. This encodes CASSLVVAGGYEQYF.

The V gene is TRBV20-1, the J gene TRBJ2-7, with a tentative D call TRBD1 (5 bases). Trimming took off 3 bases at V and 0 bases at J, with 12 bases between the two ends. This CDR3 is built from 14 residues. Germline values: CDR1 DFQATT, CDR2 SNEGSKA (reference sequence). The DNA for the CDR3 is TGCAGTGCTAGTGACACAGGTTTCTCCTACGAGCAGTACTTC. It yields the protein CSASDTGFSYEQYF.

Worth noting for this clonotype: The CDR3 does not end in the conserved phenylalanine or tryptophan, so this is likely a read error. This rearrangement joins TRBV2 to TRBJ2-7; D remains unclear. The CDR3 contains 13 residues. Germline V gene lookup returns CDR1 SNHLY and CDR2 FYNNEI. Trimming shortened V by 3 bases and J by 3 bases, and 9 bases separated the two germline ends. The CDR3 DNA sequence: TGTGCCAGCAGTGAGGGCGGTTTCTACGAGCAGTACCTC. Protein sequence: CASSEGGFYEQYL.

On this clonotype itself: A much bigger clone sits one base away, suggesting this may be a read error. V gene TRBV7-2 combines with J gene TRBJ2-1, with D possibly matching TRBD2 (6 bases). The germline V gene encodes CDR1 SGHTA and CDR2 FQGNSA. The length of the CDR3 is 17 residues. CDR3 region: CASSLIGTLGVGSGPLF. CDR3 bases: TGTGCCAGCAGCTTAATTGGGACCCTGGGCGTTGGTAGCGGTCCCCTCTTC.

CDR3 residues: CASSPGGGGETQYF. The CDR3 bases are TGTGCCAGCAGCCCGGGGGGGGGCGGAGAGACCCAGTACTTC. The V call is TRBV6-5, the J call TRBJ2-5, with 8 nucleotides matching TRBD2. The CDR3 length is 14 residues. Germline CDR1 is MNHEY and CDR2 is SVGAGI. J lost 4 bases, V lost 6 bases, and 7 bases had no gene match.

CDR3 sequence: CASSYERQGHGVFF. DNA for the CDR3: TGTGCCAGCAGTTACGAAAGACAGGGCCACGGTGTGTTTTTT. This chain links TRBV6-5 with TRBJ1-4; 7 bases fit TRBD1. CDR1 is MNHEY and CDR2 is SVGAGI in the germline V gene. The junction had 12 bases not matched to a gene; V was cut back by 2 bases and J by 15 bases. The CDR3 sequence is 14 residues long.

The rearrangement joins TRBV25-1 to TRBJ1-1, with 11 bases matching TRBD1. Germline CDR1 reads MGHDK; CDR2 reads SYGVNS. Trimming took 1 base from V and 13 from J; bases not matched to a gene: 5. The CDR3 extends over 13 amino acids. CDR3 sequence reads: CASSEWTGGGGFF. The CDR3 DNA follows: TGTGCCAGCAGTGAATGGACAGGGGGCGGTGGTTTCTTT.

V and J are TRBV7-3 and TRBJ2-5; TRBD1 matches at 7 bases. Germline CDR1 is SGHTA and CDR2 is FQGTGA. The CDR3 is 13 amino acids. The junction had 4 bases not matched to a gene; V was cut back by 6 bases and J by 3 bases. The CDR3 nucleotides read TGTGCCAGCAGTCGGACAGGAAAAGAGACCCAGTACTTC. Translation gives CASSRTGKETQYF.

On this clonotype: Compared with germline, one end of the junction differs, possibly owing to a read error. The rearrangement joins TRBV24-1 to TRBJ2-7, with TRBD2 matching over 7 bases. Germline values: CDR1 KGHDR, CDR2 SFDVKD. CDR3 size: 13 residues. The CDR3 sequence is CATSGGESYEQYF. Written as DNA, the CDR3 is TGTGCCACGAGTGGGGGGGAAAGCTACGAGCAGTACTTC.

The J gene is TRBJ1-6, the V gene TRBV19; D uncertain. The germline V and J ends were trimmed by 3 bases and 9 bases, with 12 bases remaining between them. This CDR3 has 14 residues. CDR1 is LNHDA, CDR2 SQIVND, per germline (reference sequence). CDR3 loop: CASSIEGLVSPLHF. For the CDR3, the DNA is TGTGCCAGTAGTATTGAGGGTTTGGTTTCACCCCTCCACTTT.

This clonotype appeared a few times. V usage is TRBV29-1 and J usage is TRBJ1-2, with 7 bases lining up with TRBD1. V shed 7 bases, J shed 7 bases, and the junction held 15 bases outside the gene matches. Germline V lookup: CDR1 SQVTM, CDR2 ANQGSEA. CDR3 length: 14 amino acids. The CDR3 nucleotides read TGCAGCGGGGTGAGGGCAGGGGGGATAGGTGGCTACACCTTC. Its translation: CSGVRAGGIGGYTF.

Judged by abundance, this clonotype is medium-sized (0.01 to 0.1%). This chain uses TRBV12-3 or TRBV12-4 with TRBJ2-7, with 7 nucleotides matching TRBD1. This CDR3 contains 17 residues. Unmatched junction bases numbered 13, after V lost 2 bases and J lost 3 bases. CDR3 amino acids: CASSLSTGATIFYEQYF. As DNA, the CDR3 is TGTGCCAGCAGTTTAAGCACAGGGGCGACCATTTTCTACGAGCAGTACTTC.

The chain uses TRBV7-3 and TRBJ1-4; D might be TRBD1 (6 bases). Germline V gene data show CDR1 as SGHTA and CDR2 as FQGTGA. Deletions cut 5 bases from V and 8 bases from J, with 21 bases between. The CDR3 is 16 residues long. Written as DNA, the CDR3 is TGTGCCAGCAGCCAGACCGGGACACCCCTAGGGGAAAAACTGTTTTTT. The encoded protein is CASSQTGTPLGEKLFF.

A note on this clonotype: Mismatch with germline at one junction end may stem from a read error. The rearrangement uses TRBV24-1 and TRBJ2-5; 8 positions agree with TRBD2. The CDR3 is made up of 12 amino acids. Germline CDR1 reads KGHDR; CDR2 reads SFDVKD. The CDR3 is CATSDLFGGGPF. CDR3 DNA: TGTGCCACCAGTGATTTGTTCGGGGGGGGTCCGTTC.

The chain couples TRBV6-5 to TRBJ1-1, with 8 bases aligning to TRBD1. In germline, CDR1 is MNHEY, CDR2 SVGAGI. With V trimmed by 8 bases and J by 4 bases, 15 bases remained unmatched. The CDR3 is made up of 16 amino acids. The CDR3 region is CASGTRTGSMSTEAFF. The CDR3 coding sequence is TGTGCCAGCGGAACCAGGACAGGGTCCATGAGCACTGAAGCTTTCTTT.

This clonotype was detected only a few times. The chain uses TRBV2 and TRBJ1-1, with a possible D match to TRBD1 (6 bases). V lost 8 bases to trimming and J lost 3 bases, with 13 bases between them. This CDR3 has 13 amino acids. CDR1 and CDR2 (germline): SNHLY, FYNNEI. CDR3 bases: TGTGCCAGCCGAAACAGGGTCTACACTGAAGCTTTCTTT. It codes for CASRNRVYTEAFF.

This clonotype was picked up a small number of times. The CDR3, as DNA: TGTGCCAGTACCGTGAACACTGAAGCTTTCTTT. Translated: CASTVNTEAFF. V gene TRBV19 combines with J gene TRBJ1-1; D remains unclear. V lost 7 bases and J 0 bases, leaving 3 bases between the germline ends. This CDR3 comprises 11 residues. The germline CDR1 and CDR2 sequences are LNHDA and SQIVND (reference sequence).

The table lists this clonotype with a few counts. This sequence joins TRBV2 and TRBJ1-2; unclear D gene. This CDR3 comprises 14 residues. V lost 6 bases, J lost 0 bases, and 11 bases lay in between. The germline gives CDR1 SNHLY, CDR2 FYNNEI. The DNA for the CDR3 is TGTGCCAGCAGGAACCGGGCCACTAACTATGGCTACACCTTC. This sequence encodes CASRNRATNYGYTF.

This clonotype is classed as medium-sized (0.01 to 0.1%). The chain joins TRBV6-4 to TRBJ1-1; D is possibly TRBD1 (5 bases). V lost 4 bases and J 4 bases, leaving 13 bases between the germline ends. The V gene's germline CDR1 is MRHNA and CDR2 SNTAGT. This CDR3 comprises 14 residues. In DNA, the CDR3 is TGTGCCAGCAGTGCCACCGCGGGGGTCACTGAAGCTTTCTTT. It yields the protein CASSATAGVTEAFF.

This clonotype was observed a single time. This may stem from a read error, because a much larger clone lies one nucleotide away. J is TRBJ1-2 and V is TRBV29-1; weak D call: TRBD1 (5 bases). Trimming stripped 3 bases from V and 13 bases from J, with 18 bases between. The length of the CDR3 is 12 residues. Per the germline V gene, CDR1 is SQVTM and CDR2 is ANQGSEA. The CDR3 protein is CSVESGEAFSTF. CDR3 DNA sequence: TGCAGCGTTGAGTCGGGGGAGGCTTTCAGCACCTTC.

This chain uses TRBV12-3 or TRBV12-4 with TRBJ2-5; a weak D match, TRBD2 (7 bases). This CDR3 contains 14 residues. Trimming stripped 5 bases from V and 6 bases from J, with 16 bases between. CDR3 coding DNA: TGTGCCAGCAGTCTCTCGGGGGGCGCACAGACCCAGTACTTC. This gives the protein CASSLSGGAQTQYF.

The chain links TRBV7-3 to TRBJ2-6; TRBD2 might be the D (5 bases). Germline V lookup: CDR1 SGHTA, CDR2 FQGTGA. Trimming left V 5 bases short and J 1 base short, with 12 bases between. The CDR3 loop spans 16 amino acids. The CDR3 DNA is TGTGCCAGCAGCCCCAGCAGGACTTCTGGGGCCAACGTCCTGACTTTC. It is translated as CASSPSRTSGANVLTF.

Many counts were recorded for this clonotype. Here the CDR3 reads CASSLVPGQNTEAFF. In nucleotides, the CDR3 is TGTGCCAGCAGCTTAGTGCCGGGACAGAACACTGAAGCTTTCTTT. The chain carries TRBV11-2 and TRBJ1-1; weak D call: TRBD1 (6 bases). Trimming removed 1 base from V and 1 base from J, with 10 bases in between. This CDR3 contains 15 residues. Germline CDR1 SGHAT, CDR2 FQNNGV.

There are a few counts of this clonotype. This chain joins TRBV24-1 and TRBJ1-5, with a tentative D call TRBD1 (5 bases). The CDR3 spans 13 residues. Per germline, CDR1 KGHDR and CDR2 SFDVKD. Trimming removed 5 bases at V and 4 bases at J, with 8 bases between. The DNA for the CDR3 is TGTGCCACCAGTGGAGACAGAAATCAGCCCCAGCATTTT. It encodes CATSGDRNQPQHF.

This clonotype was recorded a few times. This chain links TRBV5-5 with TRBJ2-2; D ambiguous. The CDR3 has 12 residues. V dropped 2 bases and J dropped 6 bases, with 5 bases sitting between them. Germline CDR1 SGHKS, CDR2 YYEKEE (reference sequence). This CDR3 is CASSLTPGELFF. The CDR3 nucleotides are TGTGCCAGCAGCTTAACCCCCGGGGAGCTGTTTTTT.